These 24 T cell receptor beta chains were sequenced from one sample in a study of CD8+ T cells in alopecia areata. cDNA prepared by RNA extraction and subsequent reverse transcription served as the template for sequencing. Only in-frame clones appear in the TCRdb table, and some are missing; sequencing was by immunoSEQ multiplex PCR. The repertoire has 110,000 to 150,000 clones, 75% to 85% of them found once; the top ten carry 20% to 25%. The treatment denotes: oral pan-JAK inhibitor, 5-10 mg twice daily. Sequenced material: CD8+ T cells sorted from blood, taken at week 4, from a patient treated with tofacitinib. The origin of the receptors is a human donor with alopecia areata.

The chain links TRBV5-6 to TRBJ1-2, with D unresolved. Trimming took 3 bases from V and 3 from J, leaving 6 bases between them. The V gene's germline CDR1 is SGHDT and CDR2 YYEEEE. The CDR3 length is 12 residues. The CDR3, as DNA: TGTGCCAGCAGCTATCTCGACTATGGCTACACCTTC. Amino acid sequence: CASSYLDYGYTF.

This clone has a handful of counts. The gene calls are TRBV6-5 and TRBJ2-1, with D uncertain. Trimming removed 2 bases at V and 5 bases at J, with 4 bases between. This CDR3 is built from 12 residues. The V gene's germline CDR1 is MNHEY and CDR2 SVGAGI. As DNA, the CDR3 is TGTGCCAGCAGTTACCCGAACAATGAGCAGTTCTTC. Translating gives CASSYPNNEQFF.

This clone showed up just once. J is TRBJ1-5 and V is TRBV23-1; the D gene is possibly TRBD1 (5 bases). TRBV23-1 is identified as an open reading frame with a role that is uncertain. This CDR3 comprises 12 residues. Between the trimmed V and J ends, which lost 6 bases and 3 bases, there was a span of 6 bases. The CDR3 DNA is TGCGCCAGCAGACAGGTCAATCAGCCCCAGCATTTT. This sequence encodes CASRQVNQPQHF.

The rearrangement joins TRBV7-9 to TRBJ1-1, with 9 bases aligning to TRBD1. Trimming took 5 bases from V and 5 from J; bases not matched to a gene: 12. The CDR3 consists of 16 residues. The germline V gene encodes CDR1 SEHNR and CDR2 FQNEAQ (reference sequence). CDR3 nucleotides: TGTGCCAGCAGCCCTTTAGAGGGACAGGGAGGAACTGAAGCTTTCTTT. This sequence encodes CASSPLEGQGGTEAFF.

The chain has TRBV2 and TRBJ2-1; the D is unclear. The V gene's germline CDR1 is SNHLY and CDR2 FYNNEI. Trimming pared 6 bases from V and 10 bases from J, leaving 1 base between. This CDR3 has 8 amino acids. CDR3 residues: CASSEQFF. The CDR3 DNA reads as TGTGCCAGCAGCGAGCAGTTCTTC.

This clone was found a few times. The chain recombines TRBV29-1 with TRBJ2-4; unclear D gene. V dropped 1 base and J dropped 3 bases, with 4 bases sitting between them. Germline assignment: CDR1 SQVTM and CDR2 ANQGSEA. There are 12 residues in the CDR3. In DNA, the CDR3 is TGCAGCGTTGAAGGCCACAAAAACATTCAGTACTTC. Translated: CSVEGHKNIQYF. The full variable domain, completed using reference TRBV29-1 and TRBJ2-4, is SAVISQKPSRDICQRGTSLTIQCQVDSQVTMMFWYRQQPGQSLTLIATANQGSEATYESGFVIDKFPISRPNLTFSTLTVSNMSPEDSSIYLCSVEGHKNIQYFGAGTRLSVL.

The chain is built from TRBV5-1 and TRBJ2-7, with D unclear. Germline assignment: CDR1 SGHRS and CDR2 YFSETQ. The V end was cut by 5 bases, the J end by 3 bases, with 15 bases between. The CDR3 consists of 14 residues. This CDR3 reads CASRPAGPSYEQYF. The DNA for the CDR3 is TGCGCCAGCAGGCCCGCCGGGCCAAGCTACGAGCAGTACTTC.

CDR3 in amino acids: CAWKGDNRDRQYF. Written as DNA, the CDR3 is TGTGCCTGGAAAGGGGATAACCGGGACCGACAGTACTTC. The chain recombines TRBV30 with TRBJ2-7; D assignment may be TRBD1 or TRBD2 (5 bases each). This CDR3 region has 13 residues. Germline V gene data show CDR1 as GTSNPN and CDR2 as SVGIG (reference sequence). V lost 4 bases, J lost 10 bases, and 20 bases lay in between.

The CDR3 sequence is CASSQERTDMNTEAFF. In DNA, the CDR3 is TGCGCCAGCAGCCAAGAAAGGACCGACATGAACACTGAAGCTTTCTTT. The chain joins TRBV4-1 to TRBJ1-1, with D unresolved. V dropped 0 bases and J dropped 0 bases, with 11 bases sitting between them. Looked up from germline, CDR1 is MGHRA and CDR2 is YSYEKL. The CDR3 totals 16 residues.

The chain is built from TRBV5-1 and TRBJ2-3; D remains unclear. The CDR3 is 12 amino acids. V gave up 0 bases and J gave up 13 bases, with 12 bases separating them. Germline assignment: CDR1 SGHRS and CDR2 YFSETQ. The CDR3 DNA reads as TGCGCCAGCAGCTTGGGGCTAGTTATAAAGTATTTT. Translated, it gives CASSLGLVIKYF.

The chain links TRBV13 to TRBJ2-3; D unresolved. The germline V gene has CDR1 PRHDT and CDR2 FYEKMQ (reference sequence). Trimming pared 5 bases from V and 4 bases from J, leaving 10 bases between. This CDR3 region has 13 residues. The CDR3 bases are TGTGCCAGCAGCGTGAGTGGAGCAGATACGCAGTATTTT. Protein sequence: CASSVSGADTQYF.

The chain is built from TRBV15 and TRBJ1-1, with D perhaps matching TRBD1 (5 bases). The CDR3 has 14 residues. The V gene's germline CDR1 is LNHNV and CDR2 YYDKDF (reference sequence). V was trimmed by 5 bases and J by 1 base, leaving 11 bases between them. The CDR3 DNA is TGTGCCACCAGCGAGGGGCGGGAGAACACTGAAGCTTTCTTT. This sequence encodes CATSEGRENTEAFF.

The chain uses TRBV9 and TRBJ2-5; D remains unclear. Germline V gene sequence: CDR1 SGDLS, CDR2 YYNGEE. The CDR3 sequence is 15 residues long. V was shortened by 2 bases and J by 0 bases, with 11 bases between the two germline ends. The CDR3: CASSVGQAYQETQYF. The CDR3 DNA reads TGTGCCAGCAGCGTGGGTCAGGCCTACCAAGAGACCCAGTACTTC.

DNA for the CDR3: TGTGCCAGCAGCTTGGGTTCGTGGACCCAGTACTTC. It is translated as CASSLGSWTQYF. The V and J genes are TRBV7-6 and TRBJ2-5; no definite D call. The CDR3 runs to 12 residues. Germline V CDR1 and CDR2: SGHVS, FNYEAQ. The V end was cut by 3 bases, the J end by 7 bases, with 9 bases between.

The V and J genes are TRBV25-1 and TRBJ2-7, with D unresolved. The CDR3 is 12 residues long. V was trimmed by 1 base and J by 4 bases, leaving 5 bases between them. The germline gives CDR1 MGHDK, CDR2 SYGVNS. CDR3 nucleotide sequence: TGTGCCAGCAGTGAATCGAGTTACGAGCAGTACTTC. Protein: CASSESSYEQYF.

This clone was seen a few times. The CDR3 DNA follows: TGTGCCAGCAGCTTAGGGTCGGCCTACGAGCAGTACTTC. It is translated as CASSLGSAYEQYF. The chain joins TRBV7-2 to TRBJ2-7; D not certain. The ends were cut back, 1 base at V and 2 bases at J, with 6 bases in the middle. Per the germline V gene, CDR1 is SGHTA and CDR2 is FQGNSA. The CDR3 contains 13 residues.

The rearrangement links TRBV18 to TRBJ2-3; unclear D gene. Germline V gene data show CDR1 as KGHSH and CDR2 as LQKENI. The CDR3 totals 12 residues. V lost 0 bases and J 6 bases, leaving 4 bases between the germline ends. CDR3 region: CASSPPSDTQYF. The DNA of the CDR3 is TGTGCCAGCTCACCACCTTCCGATACGCAGTATTTT.

The CDR3 region is CASSMDRVHGYTF. The CDR3 DNA sequence: TGTGCCAGTAGTATGGACAGGGTCCATGGCTACACCTTC. V gene TRBV19 combines with J gene TRBJ1-2; 8 bases are shared with TRBD1. This CDR3 is 13 amino acids long. V was clipped by 3 bases and J by 6 bases; unmatched bases: 3. Germline values: CDR1 LNHDA, CDR2 SQIVND (reference sequence).

The rearrangement joins TRBV29-1 to TRBJ2-3, with a possible D match to TRBD1 (7 bases). V was trimmed by 0 bases and J by 1 base, leaving 11 bases between them. CDR3 length: 15 amino acids. Germline CDR1 SQVTM, CDR2 ANQGSEA. This CDR3 is CSVEDGGGGTDTQYF. DNA for the CDR3: TGCAGCGTTGAAGACGGAGGGGGCGGCACAGATACGCAGTATTTT.

The chain recombines TRBV7-2 with TRBJ2-7, with no clear D. The CDR3 runs to 16 residues. Trimming cost V 3 bases and J 0 bases, with 15 bases left between them. Germline lookup yields CDR1 SGHTA and CDR2 FQGNSA. Here the CDR3 reads CASSFEISALSYEQYF. CDR3 in DNA: TGTGCCAGCAGCTTTGAAATTTCAGCTCTCTCCTACGAGCAGTACTTC.

The rearrangement links TRBV2 to TRBJ2-1; 7 positions match TRBD2. V was pared by 4 bases and J by 3 bases, with 9 bases of the junction left unmatched. CDR1 SNHLY and CDR2 FYNNEI come from the germline V gene. The CDR3 loop spans 16 amino acids. CDR3 in DNA: TGTGCCAGCAGTGGTGGCGGGGGTCCTAACTACAATGAGCAGTTCTTC. It translates to CASSGGGGPNYNEQFF.

The chain joins TRBV7-2 to TRBJ2-7, with D unclear. From germline, CDR1 is SGHTA and CDR2 FQGNSA. The CDR3 extends over 15 amino acids. The germline V and J ends were trimmed by 4 bases and 5 bases, with 18 bases remaining between them. DNA for the CDR3: TGTGCCAGCAGCTCTTTTCCGCGTGGTGGCAACGAGCAGTACTTC. Translating gives CASSSFPRGGNEQYF.

The chain links TRBV7-6 to TRBJ2-7; D is possibly TRBD1 or TRBD2 (6 bases each). CDR3 size: 15 residues. CDR1 is SGHVS, CDR2 FNYEAQ, per germline. V dropped 5 bases and J dropped 4 bases, with 18 bases sitting between them. The CDR3 sequence is CASSQGRLVGYEQYF. The CDR3 bases are TGTGCCAGCAGCCAGGGGCGACTAGTGGGTTACGAGCAGTACTTC.

CDR3 region: CASSQGRGGYNEQFF. DNA for the CDR3: TGCGCCAGCAGCCAAGGGAGGGGCGGCTACAATGAGCAGTTCTTC. J is TRBJ2-1 and V is TRBV4-1; D perhaps matches TRBD2 (6 bases). The CDR3 length is 15 residues. V was cut by 1 base and J by 3 bases, with 10 bases left in between. Germline CDR1 reads MGHRA; CDR2 reads YSYEKL.